This is a list of T cell receptor beta chains from one sample in a study of cytomegalovirus exposure and HLA in healthy donors. Produced via immunoSEQ multiplex PCR; TCRdb's table is partial and in-frame only. This table holds under 200,000 clones, around 84% found once. What was sequenced was PBMCs. All receptors derive from a man aged 18 to 35 in good health and CMV-seronegative. The CDR3 runs from the conserved cysteine through the conserved F or W. The order of the fields is V gene, D gene, clone size, J gene, CDR3 DNA, CDR3 protein. D genes are given only for firm matches. A row's size may be missing; if present it is once, few, many or a size class.

TRBV7-9	-	-	TRBJ2-1	TGTGCCAGCAGCCCCCTACAGGGTCCAGGCTACAATGAGCAGTTCTTC	CASSPLQGPGYNEQFF
TRBV5-1	-	few	TRBJ1-3	TGCGCCAGCCAGGAGGGCGCGGGTGGAAACACCATATATTTT	CASQEGAGGNTIYF
TRBV28	-	-	TRBJ1-2	TGTGCCAGCACCCCCGGGGGGGACGACTATGGCTACACCTTC	CASTPGGDDYGYTF
TRBV28	TRBD1	-	TRBJ1-1	TGTGCCAGCAGTGCACCGGAGGGGATTGTGTCAGGGGGGTATTCGGCTGAAGCTTTCTTT	CASSAPEGIVSGGYSAEAFF
TRBV28	TRBD1	-	TRBJ2-7	TGTGCCAGCAGTTTATCGGGCAGGGGGCCTACCTACGAGCAGTACTTC	CASSLSGRGPTYEQYF
TRBV9	-	-	TRBJ2-2	TGTGCCAGCAGCGTAGGGGGACTCCTCACCGGGGAGCTGTTTTTT	CASSVGGLLTGELFF
TRBV7-3	TRBD2	-	TRBJ2-5	TGTGCCAGCAGCACCACGGGGGGGGGAGAGACCCAGTACTTC	CASSTTGGGETQYF
TRBV9	-	-	TRBJ1-4	TGTGCCAGCAGCGTAGCGGCAGGGAATGAAAAACTGTTTTTT	CASSVAAGNEKLFF
TRBV5-1	-	-	TRBJ2-7	TGCGCCAGCAGCTTGGATAGAGCCTACGAGCAGTACTTC	CASSLDRAYEQYF
TRBV28	-	-	TRBJ1-2	TGTGCCAGCTTCCCGGCCGGGAGGGTTGACGGTAATGGCTACACCTTC	CASFPAGRVDGNGYTF
TRBV4-1	-	-	TRBJ1-1	TGCGCCAGCAGCCAGGAGGGCAGGCCGAACACTGAAGCTTTCTTT	CASSQEGRPNTEAFF
TRBV28	TRBD2	-	TRBJ2-3	TGTGCCAGCAGTTGGCGGGGGAGCACAGATACGCAGTATTTT	CASSWRGSTDTQYF
TRBV7-9	-	-	TRBJ1-2	TGTGCCAGCAGCTTAGGTACAGACTACCGCTATGGCTACACCTTC	CASSLGTDYRYGYTF
TRBV6-1	TRBD2	-	TRBJ2-3	TGTGCCAGGGGACTAGCGGGGTTGTTAGATACGCAGTATTTT	CARGLAGLLDTQYF